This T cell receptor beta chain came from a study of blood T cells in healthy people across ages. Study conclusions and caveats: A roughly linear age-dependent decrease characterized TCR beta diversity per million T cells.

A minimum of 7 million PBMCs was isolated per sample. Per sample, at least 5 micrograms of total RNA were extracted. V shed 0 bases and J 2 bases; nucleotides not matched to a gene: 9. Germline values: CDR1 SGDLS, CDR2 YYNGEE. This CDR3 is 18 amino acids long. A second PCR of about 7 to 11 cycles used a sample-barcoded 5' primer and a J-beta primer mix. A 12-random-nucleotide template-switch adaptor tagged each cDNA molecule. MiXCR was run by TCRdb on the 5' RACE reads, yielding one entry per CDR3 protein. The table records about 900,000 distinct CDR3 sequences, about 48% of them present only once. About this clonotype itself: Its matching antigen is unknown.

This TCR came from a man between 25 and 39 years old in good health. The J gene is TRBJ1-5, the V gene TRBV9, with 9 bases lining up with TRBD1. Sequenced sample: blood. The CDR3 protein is CASSVGGTGMGGNQPQHF. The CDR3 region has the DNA TGTGCCAGCAGCGTAGGCGGGACAGGGATGGGTGGCAATCAGCCCCAGCATTTT.